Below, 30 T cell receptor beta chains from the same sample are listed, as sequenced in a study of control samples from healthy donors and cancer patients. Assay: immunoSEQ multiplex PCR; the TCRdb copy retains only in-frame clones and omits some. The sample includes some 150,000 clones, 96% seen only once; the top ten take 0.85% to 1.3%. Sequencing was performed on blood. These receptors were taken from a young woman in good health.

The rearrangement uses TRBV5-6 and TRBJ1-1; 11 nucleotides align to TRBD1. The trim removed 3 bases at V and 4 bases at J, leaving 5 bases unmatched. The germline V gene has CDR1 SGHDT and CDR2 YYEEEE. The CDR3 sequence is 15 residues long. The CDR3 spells CASSSTDRGLTEAFF. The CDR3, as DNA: TGTGCCAGCAGCTCCACGGACAGGGGGCTCACTGAAGCTTTCTTT.

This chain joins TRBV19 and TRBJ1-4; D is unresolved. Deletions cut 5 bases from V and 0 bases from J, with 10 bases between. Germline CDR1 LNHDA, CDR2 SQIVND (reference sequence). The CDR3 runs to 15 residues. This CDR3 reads CASSGRSATNEKLFF. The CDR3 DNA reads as TGTGCCAGTAGTGGGAGAAGTGCAACTAATGAAAAACTGTTTTTT. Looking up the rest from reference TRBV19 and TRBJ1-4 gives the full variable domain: DGGITQSPKYLFRKEGQNVTLSCEQNLNHDAMYWYRQDPGQGLRLIYYSQIVNDFQKGDIAEGYSVSREKKESFPLTVTSAQKNPTAFYLCASSGRSATNEKLFFGSGTQLSVL.

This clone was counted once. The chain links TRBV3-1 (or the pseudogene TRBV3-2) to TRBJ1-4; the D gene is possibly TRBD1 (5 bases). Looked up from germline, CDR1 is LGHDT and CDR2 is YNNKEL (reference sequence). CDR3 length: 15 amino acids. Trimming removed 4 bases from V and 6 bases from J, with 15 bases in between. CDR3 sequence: CASSLPGPSYEKLFF. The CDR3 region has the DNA TGTGCCAGCAGCCTACCAGGGCCTAGTTATGAAAAACTGTTTTTT.

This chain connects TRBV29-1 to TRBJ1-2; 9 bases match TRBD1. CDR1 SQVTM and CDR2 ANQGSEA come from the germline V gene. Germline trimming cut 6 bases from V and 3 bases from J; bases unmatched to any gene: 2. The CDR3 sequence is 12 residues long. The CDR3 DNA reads TGCAGCGTCCGGACAGGGGACTATGGCTACACCTTC. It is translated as CSVRTGDYGYTF.

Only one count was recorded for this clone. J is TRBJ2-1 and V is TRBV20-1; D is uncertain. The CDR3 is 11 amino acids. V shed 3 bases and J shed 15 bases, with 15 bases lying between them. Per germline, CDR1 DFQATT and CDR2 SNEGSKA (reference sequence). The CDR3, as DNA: TGCAGTGCTAGTACGGTCGGTTCGTGGTTCTTC. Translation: CSASTVGSWFF.

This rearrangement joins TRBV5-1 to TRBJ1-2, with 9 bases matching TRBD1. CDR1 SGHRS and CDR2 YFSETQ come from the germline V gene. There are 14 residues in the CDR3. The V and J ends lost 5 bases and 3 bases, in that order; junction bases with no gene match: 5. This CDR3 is CASSSTGGDYGYTF. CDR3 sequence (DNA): TGCGCCAGCAGTAGTACAGGGGGCGACTATGGCTACACCTTC.

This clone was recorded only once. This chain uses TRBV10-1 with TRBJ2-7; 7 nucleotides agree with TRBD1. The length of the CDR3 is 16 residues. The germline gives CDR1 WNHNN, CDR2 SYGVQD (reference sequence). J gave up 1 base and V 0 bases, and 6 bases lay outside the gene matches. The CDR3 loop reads CASSESITGVSYEQYF. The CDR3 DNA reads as TGCGCCAGCAGTGAGTCAATAACAGGGGTGTCCTACGAGCAGTACTTC.

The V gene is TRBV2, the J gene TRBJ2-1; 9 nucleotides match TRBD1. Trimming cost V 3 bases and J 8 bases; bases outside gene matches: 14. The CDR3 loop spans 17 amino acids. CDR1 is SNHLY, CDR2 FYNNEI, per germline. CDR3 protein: CASSDQRVGQGPYEQFF. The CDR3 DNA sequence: TGTGCCAGCAGTGATCAGAGGGTGGGACAGGGTCCCTATGAGCAGTTCTTC.

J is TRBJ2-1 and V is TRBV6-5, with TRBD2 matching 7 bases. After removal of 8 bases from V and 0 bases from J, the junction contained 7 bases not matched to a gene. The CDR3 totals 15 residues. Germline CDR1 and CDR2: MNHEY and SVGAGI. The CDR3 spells CASGPREGSYNEQFF. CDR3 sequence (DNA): TGTGCCAGCGGACCAAGGGAGGGCTCCTACAATGAGCAGTTCTTC.

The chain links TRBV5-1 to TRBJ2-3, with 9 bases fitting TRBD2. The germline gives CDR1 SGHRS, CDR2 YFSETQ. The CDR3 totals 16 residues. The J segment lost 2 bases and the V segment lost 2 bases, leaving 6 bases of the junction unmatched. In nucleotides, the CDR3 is TGCGCCAGCAGCTTCCTGGGCGGGGGGGACACAGATACGCAGTATTTT. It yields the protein CASSFLGGGDTDTQYF.

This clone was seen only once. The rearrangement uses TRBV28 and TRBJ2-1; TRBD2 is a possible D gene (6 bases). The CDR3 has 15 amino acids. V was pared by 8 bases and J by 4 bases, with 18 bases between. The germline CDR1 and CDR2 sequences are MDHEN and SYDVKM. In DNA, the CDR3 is TGTGCCAGCTCGCCCGGGACTTCCCGTTACAATGAGCAGTTCTTC. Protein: CASSPGTSRYNEQFF.

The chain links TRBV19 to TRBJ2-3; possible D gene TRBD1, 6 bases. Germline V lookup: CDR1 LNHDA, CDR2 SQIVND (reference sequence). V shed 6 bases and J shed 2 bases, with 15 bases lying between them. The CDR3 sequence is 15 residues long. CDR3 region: CASRRTRGNTDTQYF. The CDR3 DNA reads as TGTGCCAGTAGACGAACTAGGGGGAACACAGATACGCAGTATTTT.

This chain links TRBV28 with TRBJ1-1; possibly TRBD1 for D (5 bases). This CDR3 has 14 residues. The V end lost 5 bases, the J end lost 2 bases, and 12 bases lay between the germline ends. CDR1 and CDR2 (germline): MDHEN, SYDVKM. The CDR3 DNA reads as TGTGCCAGCAGTGACAGTGGGTTTAACACTGAAGCTTTCTTT. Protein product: CASSDSGFNTEAFF.

CDR3 loop: CASSGGTFLTTDTQYF. The CDR3 DNA reads TGCGCCAGCAGCGGGGGGACATTTCTTACCACAGATACGCAGTATTTT. The V gene is TRBV5-1, the J gene TRBJ2-3; D may be TRBD1 or TRBD2 (6 bases each). The CDR3 has 16 amino acids. The V gene lost 4 bases and the J gene lost 2 bases, with 17 bases spanning the gap. CDR1 and CDR2 (germline): SGHRS, YFSETQ.

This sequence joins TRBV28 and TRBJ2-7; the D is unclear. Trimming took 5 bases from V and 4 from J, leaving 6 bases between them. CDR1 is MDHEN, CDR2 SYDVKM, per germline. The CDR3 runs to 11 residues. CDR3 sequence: CASSTYYEQYF. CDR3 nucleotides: TGTGCCAGCAGTACATATTACGAGCAGTACTTC.

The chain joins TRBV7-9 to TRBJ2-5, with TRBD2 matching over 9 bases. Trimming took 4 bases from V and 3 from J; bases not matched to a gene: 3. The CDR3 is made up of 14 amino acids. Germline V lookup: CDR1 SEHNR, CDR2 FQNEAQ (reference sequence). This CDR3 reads CASSSASGEETQYF. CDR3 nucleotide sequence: TGTGCCAGCAGCTCAGCTAGCGGGGAAGAGACCCAGTACTTC.

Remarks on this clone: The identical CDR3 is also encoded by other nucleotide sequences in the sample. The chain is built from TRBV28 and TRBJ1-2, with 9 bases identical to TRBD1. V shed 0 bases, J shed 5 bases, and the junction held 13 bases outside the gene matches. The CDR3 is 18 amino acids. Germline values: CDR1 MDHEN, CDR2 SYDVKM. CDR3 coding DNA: TGTGCCAGCAGTTTATGGGGTCAGGGGACAGGGTCTCCTTATGGCTACACCTTC. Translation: CASSLWGQGTGSPYGYTF.

CDR3 DNA: TGTGCCAGCAGCCAAGATATTTGGGACAGGGGTCGCGAGCAGTACTTC. This translates into CASSQDIWDRGREQYF. The chain couples TRBV3-1 (or the pseudogene TRBV3-2) to TRBJ2-7; TRBD1 matches 10 bases. Germline-derived CDR1 and CDR2 are LGHDT and YNNKEL (reference sequence). This CDR3 is built from 16 residues. V trimming: 0 bases; J trimming: 6 bases; junction bases outside the gene matches: 8.

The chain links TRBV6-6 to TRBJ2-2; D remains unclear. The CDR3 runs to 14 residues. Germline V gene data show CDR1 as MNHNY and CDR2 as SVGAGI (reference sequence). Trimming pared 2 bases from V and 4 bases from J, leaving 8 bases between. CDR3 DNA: TGTGCCAGCAGTTACGAACGGACCACCGGGGAGCTGTTTTTT. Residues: CASSYERTTGELFF.

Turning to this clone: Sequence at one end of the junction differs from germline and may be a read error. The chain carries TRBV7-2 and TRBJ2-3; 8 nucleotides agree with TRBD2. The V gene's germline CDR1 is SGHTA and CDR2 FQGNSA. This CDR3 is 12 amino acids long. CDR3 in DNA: TGTGCCAGCAGCTTAGTAGGACTAGCCGGAAATTTT. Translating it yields CASSLVGLAGNF.

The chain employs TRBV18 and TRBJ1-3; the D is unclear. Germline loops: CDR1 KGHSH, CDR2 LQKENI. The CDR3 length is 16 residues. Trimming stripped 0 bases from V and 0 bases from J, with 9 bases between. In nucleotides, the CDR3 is TGTGCCAGCTCACCACCGGTGGGCCGCTCTGGAAACACCATATATTTT. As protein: CASSPPVGRSGNTIYF.

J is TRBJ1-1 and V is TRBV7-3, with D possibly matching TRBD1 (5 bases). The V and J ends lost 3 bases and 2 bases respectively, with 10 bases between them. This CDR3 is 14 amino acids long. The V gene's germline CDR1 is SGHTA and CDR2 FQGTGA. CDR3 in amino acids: CASSFGQGNTEAFF. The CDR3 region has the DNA TGTGCCAGCAGCTTTGGTCAGGGAAACACTGAAGCTTTCTTT.

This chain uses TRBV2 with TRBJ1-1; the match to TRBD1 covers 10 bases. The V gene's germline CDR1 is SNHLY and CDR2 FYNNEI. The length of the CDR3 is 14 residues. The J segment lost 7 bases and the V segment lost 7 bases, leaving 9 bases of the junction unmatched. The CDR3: CASTDRGADFEAFF. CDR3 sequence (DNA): TGTGCCAGCACGGACAGGGGGGCCGACTTTGAAGCTTTCTTT.

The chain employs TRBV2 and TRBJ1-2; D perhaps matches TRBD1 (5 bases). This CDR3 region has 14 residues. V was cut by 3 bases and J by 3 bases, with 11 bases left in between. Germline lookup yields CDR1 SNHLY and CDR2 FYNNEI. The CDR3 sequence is CASSELTGHYGYTF. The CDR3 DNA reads TGTGCCAGCAGTGAGCTTACAGGACACTATGGCTACACCTTC. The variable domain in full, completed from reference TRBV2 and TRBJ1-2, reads EPEVTQTPSHQVTQMGQEVILRCVPISNHLYFYWYRQILGQKVEFLVSFYNNEISEKSEIFDDQFSVERPDGSNFTLKIRSTKLEDSAMYFCASSELTGHYGYTFGSGTRLTVV.

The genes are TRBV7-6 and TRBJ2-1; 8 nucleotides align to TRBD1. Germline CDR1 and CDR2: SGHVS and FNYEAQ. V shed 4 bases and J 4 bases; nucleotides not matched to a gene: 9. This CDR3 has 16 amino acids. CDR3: CASSSWTGQVYNEQFF. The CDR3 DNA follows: TGTGCCAGCAGCTCCTGGACAGGGCAAGTTTACAATGAGCAGTTCTTC.

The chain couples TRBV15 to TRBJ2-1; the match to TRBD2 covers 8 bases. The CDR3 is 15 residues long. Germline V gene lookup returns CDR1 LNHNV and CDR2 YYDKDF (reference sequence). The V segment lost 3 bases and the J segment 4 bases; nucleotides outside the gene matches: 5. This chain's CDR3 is CATSRPTSGYNEQFF. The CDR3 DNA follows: TGTGCCACCAGCAGGCCTACTAGCGGTTACAATGAGCAGTTCTTC.

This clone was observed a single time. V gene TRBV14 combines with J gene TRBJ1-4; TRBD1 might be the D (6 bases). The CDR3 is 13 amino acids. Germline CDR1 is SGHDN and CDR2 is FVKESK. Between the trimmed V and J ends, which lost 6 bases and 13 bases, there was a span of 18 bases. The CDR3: CASSYYGGRGLFF. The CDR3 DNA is TGTGCCAGCAGTTACTACGGGGGCCGAGGACTGTTTTTT.

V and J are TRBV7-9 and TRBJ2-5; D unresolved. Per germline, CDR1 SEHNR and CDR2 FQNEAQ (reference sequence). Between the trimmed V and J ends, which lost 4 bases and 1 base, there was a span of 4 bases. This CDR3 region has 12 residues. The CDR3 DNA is TGTGCCAGCAGCTCCCTCCAAGAGACCCAGTACTTC. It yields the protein CASSSLQETQYF.

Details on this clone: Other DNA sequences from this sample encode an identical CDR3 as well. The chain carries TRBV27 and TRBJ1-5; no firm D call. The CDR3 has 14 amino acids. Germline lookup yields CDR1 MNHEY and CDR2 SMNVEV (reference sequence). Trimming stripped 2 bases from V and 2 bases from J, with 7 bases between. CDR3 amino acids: CASSLVGGNQPQHF. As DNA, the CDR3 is TGTGCCAGCAGTTTAGTGGGTGGCAATCAGCCCCAGCATTTT.

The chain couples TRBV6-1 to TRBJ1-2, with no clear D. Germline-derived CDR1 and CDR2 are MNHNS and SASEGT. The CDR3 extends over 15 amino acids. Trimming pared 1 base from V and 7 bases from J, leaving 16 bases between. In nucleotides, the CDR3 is TGTGCCAGCAGTGAAGATAGGGCGGCCTCGGGTGGCTACACCTTC. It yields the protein CASSEDRAASGGYTF.